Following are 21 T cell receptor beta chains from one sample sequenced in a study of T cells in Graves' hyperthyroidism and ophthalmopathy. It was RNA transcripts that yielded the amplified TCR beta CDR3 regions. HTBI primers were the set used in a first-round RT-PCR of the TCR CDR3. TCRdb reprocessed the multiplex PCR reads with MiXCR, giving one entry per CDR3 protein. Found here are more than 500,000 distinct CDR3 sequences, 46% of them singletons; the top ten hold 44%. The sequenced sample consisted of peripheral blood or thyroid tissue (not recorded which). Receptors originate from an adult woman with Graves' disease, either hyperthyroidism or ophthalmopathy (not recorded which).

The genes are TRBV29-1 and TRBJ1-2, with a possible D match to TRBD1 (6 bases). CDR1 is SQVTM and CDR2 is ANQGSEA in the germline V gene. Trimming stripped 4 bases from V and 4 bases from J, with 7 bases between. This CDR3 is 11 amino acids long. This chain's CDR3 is CSVGTVYGYTF. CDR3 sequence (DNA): TGCAGCGTTGGGACAGTCTATGGCTACACCTTC.

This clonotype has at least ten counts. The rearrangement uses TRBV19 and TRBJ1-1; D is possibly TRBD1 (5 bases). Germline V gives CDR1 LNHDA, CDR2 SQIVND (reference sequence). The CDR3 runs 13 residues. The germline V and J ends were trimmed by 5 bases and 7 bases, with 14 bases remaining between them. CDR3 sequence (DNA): TGTGCCAGTAGTTCCCTCGGGGCGGGTGAAGCTTTCTTT. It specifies CASSSLGAGEAFF.

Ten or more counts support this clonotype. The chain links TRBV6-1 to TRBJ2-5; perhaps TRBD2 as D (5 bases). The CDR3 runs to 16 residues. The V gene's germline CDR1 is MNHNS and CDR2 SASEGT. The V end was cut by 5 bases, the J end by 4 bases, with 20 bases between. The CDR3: CASSPPVAGYRETQYF. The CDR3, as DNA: TGTGCCAGCAGTCCACCGGTTGCGGGCTATAGAGAGACCCAGTACTTC.

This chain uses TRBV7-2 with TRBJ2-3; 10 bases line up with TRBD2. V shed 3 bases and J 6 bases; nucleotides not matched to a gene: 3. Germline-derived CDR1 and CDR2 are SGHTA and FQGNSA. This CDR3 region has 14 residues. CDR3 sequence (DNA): TGTGCCAGCAGCTTTAGCGGGAGGAGCGATACGCAGTATTTT. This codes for CASSFSGRSDTQYF.

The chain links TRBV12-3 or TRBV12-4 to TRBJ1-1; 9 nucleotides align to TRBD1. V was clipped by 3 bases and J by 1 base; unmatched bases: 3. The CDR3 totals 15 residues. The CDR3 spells CASSLDRGENTEAFF. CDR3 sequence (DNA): TGTGCCAGCAGTTTGGACAGGGGTGAGAACACTGAAGCTTTCTTT.

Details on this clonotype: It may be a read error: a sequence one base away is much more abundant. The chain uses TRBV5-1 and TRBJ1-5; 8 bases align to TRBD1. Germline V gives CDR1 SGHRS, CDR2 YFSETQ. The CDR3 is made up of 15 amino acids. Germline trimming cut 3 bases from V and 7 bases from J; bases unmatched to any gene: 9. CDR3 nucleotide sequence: TGCGCCAGCAGCTCCGGACAGGGAGTAGGCCAGCCCCAGCATTTT. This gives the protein CASSSGQGVGQPQHF. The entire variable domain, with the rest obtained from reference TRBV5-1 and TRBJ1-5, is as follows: KAGVTQTPRYLIKTRGQQVTLSCSPISGHRSVSWYQQTPGQGLQFLFEYFSETQRNKGNFPGRFSGRQFSNSRSEMNVSTLELGDSALYLCASSSGQGVGQPQHFGDGTRLSIL.

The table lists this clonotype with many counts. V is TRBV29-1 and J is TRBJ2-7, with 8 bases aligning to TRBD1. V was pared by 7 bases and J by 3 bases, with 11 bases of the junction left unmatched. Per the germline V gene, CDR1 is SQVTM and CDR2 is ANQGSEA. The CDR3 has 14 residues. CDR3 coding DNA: TGCAGCGGGGCGTGGGGACAGGATCACTACGAGCAGTACTTC. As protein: CSGAWGQDHYEQYF.

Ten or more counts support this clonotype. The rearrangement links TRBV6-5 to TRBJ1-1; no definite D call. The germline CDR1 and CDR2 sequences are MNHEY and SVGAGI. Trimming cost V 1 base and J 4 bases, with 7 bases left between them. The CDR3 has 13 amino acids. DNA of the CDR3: TGTGCCAGCAGTTACTTTTTAGGCACTGAAGCTTTCTTT. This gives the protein CASSYFLGTEAFF.

The CDR3 protein is CSVRASRAANTEAFF. CDR3 DNA: TGCAGCGTTAGGGCATCCAGAGCGGCCAACACTGAAGCTTTCTTT. This rearrangement joins TRBV29-1 to TRBJ1-1; D uncertain. Trimming cost V 5 bases and J 2 bases, with 18 bases left between them. The germline CDR1 and CDR2 sequences are SQVTM and ANQGSEA. The CDR3 is 15 amino acids.

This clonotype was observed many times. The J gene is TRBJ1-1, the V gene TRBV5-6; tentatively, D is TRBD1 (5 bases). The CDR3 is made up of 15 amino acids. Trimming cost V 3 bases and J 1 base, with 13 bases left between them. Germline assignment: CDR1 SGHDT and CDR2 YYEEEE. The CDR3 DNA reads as TGTGCCAGCAGCTCTCGGGGGAAGGGGAACACTGAAGCTTTCTTT. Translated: CASSSRGKGNTEAFF. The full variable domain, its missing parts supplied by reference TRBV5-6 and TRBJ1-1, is DAGVTQSPTHLIKTRGQQVTLRCSPKSGHDTVSWYQQALGQGPQFIFQYYEEEERQRGNFPDRFSGHQFPNYSSELNVNALLLGDSALYLCASSSRGKGNTEAFFGQGTRLTVV.

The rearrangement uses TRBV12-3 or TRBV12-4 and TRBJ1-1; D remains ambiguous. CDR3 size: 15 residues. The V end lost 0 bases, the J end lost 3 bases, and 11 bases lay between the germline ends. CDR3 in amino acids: CASSLASPWDTEAFF. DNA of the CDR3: TGTGCCAGCAGTTTAGCGAGTCCTTGGGACACTGAAGCTTTCTTT.

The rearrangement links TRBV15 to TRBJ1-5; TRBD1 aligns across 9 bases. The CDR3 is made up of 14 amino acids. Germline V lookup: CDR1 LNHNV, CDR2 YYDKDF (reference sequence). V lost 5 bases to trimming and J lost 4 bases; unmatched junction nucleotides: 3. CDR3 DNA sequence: TGTGCCACCAGCCAGGACAGGGGAAATCAGCCCCAGCATTTT. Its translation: CATSQDRGNQPQHF.

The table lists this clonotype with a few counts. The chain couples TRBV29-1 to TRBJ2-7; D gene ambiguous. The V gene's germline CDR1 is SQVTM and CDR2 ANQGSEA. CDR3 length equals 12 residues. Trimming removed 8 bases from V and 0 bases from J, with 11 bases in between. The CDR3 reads CSIGQASYEQYF. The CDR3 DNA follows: TGCAGCATTGGGCAGGCCTCCTACGAGCAGTACTTC.

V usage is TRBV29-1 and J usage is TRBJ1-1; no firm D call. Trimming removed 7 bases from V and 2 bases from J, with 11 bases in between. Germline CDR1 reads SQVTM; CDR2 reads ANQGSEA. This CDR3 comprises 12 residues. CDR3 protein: CSGARGNTEAFF. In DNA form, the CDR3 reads TGCAGCGGGGCCCGGGGAAACACTGAAGCTTTCTTT.

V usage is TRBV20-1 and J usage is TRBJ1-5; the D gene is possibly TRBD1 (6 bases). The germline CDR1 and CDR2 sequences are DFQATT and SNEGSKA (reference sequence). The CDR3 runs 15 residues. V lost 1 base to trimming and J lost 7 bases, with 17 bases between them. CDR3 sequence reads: CSARAPDSLAQPQHF. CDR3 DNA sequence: TGCAGTGCTAGAGCGCCGGACAGCTTGGCCCAGCCCCAGCATTTT.

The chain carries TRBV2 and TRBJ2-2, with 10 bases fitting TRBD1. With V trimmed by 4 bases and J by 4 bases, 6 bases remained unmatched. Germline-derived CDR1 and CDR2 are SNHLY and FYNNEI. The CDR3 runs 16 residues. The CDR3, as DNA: TGTGCCAGCAGTGGATTGGGACAGGGGCCCACCGGGGAGCTGTTTTTT. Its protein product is CASSGLGQGPTGELFF.

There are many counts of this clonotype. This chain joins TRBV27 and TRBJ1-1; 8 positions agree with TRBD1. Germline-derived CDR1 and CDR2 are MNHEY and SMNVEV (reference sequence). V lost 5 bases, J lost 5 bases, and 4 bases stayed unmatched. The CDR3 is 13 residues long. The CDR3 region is CASSPRQGTEAFF. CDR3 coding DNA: TGTGCCAGCAGTCCCAGACAGGGGACTGAAGCTTTCTTT.

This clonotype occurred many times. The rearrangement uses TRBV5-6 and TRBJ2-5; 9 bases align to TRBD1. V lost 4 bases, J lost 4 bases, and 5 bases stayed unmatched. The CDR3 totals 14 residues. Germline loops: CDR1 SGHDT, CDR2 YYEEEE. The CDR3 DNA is TGTGCCAGCAGCCCGGGACAGGGCTCAGAGACCCAGTACTTC. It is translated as CASSPGQGSETQYF.

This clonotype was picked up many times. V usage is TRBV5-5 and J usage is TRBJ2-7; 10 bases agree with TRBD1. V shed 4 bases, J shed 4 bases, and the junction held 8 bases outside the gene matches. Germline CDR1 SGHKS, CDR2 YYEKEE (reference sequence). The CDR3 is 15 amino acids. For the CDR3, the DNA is TGTGCCAGCAGCCGGATAGGGACAGGGGTTTACGAGCAGTACTTC. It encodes CASSRIGTGVYEQYF.

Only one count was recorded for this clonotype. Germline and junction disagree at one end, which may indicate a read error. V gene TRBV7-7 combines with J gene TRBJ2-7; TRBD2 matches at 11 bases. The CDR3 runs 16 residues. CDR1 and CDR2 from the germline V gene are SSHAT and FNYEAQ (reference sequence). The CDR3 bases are TGTGCTAGCAGCTTAGCGGGAGGGTCCTTCTCCTACGAGCAGTACTTC. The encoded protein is CASSLAGGSFSYEQYF. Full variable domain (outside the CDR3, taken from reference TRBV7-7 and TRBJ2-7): GAGVSQSPRYKVTKRGQDVTLRCDPISSHATLYWYQQALGQGPEFLTYFNYEAQPDKSGLPSDRFSAERPEGSISTLTIQRTEQRDSAMYRCASSLAGGSFSYEQYFGPGTRLTVT.

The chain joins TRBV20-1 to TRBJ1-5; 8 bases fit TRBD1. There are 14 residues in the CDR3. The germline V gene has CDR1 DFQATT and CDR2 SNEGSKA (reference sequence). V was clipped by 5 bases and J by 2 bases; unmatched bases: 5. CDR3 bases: TGCAGTGCTGGGGGACAGGCTGGCAATCAGCCCCAGCATTTT. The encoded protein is CSAGGQAGNQPQHF.